This TCR beta chain was recorded in a study of control samples from healthy donors and cancer patients. The table came from immunoSEQ multiplex PCR; TCRdb's copy has only in-frame clones and leaves some out. The data contain around 55,000 clones, roughly 87% of them seen just once; the ten biggest clones take up around 1.6%. The sequenced sample consisted of PBMCs. The sequence came from a man aged 40-55 years with colorectal cancer.

CDR3 amino acids: CASRETGLGGYTF. The CDR3 region has the DNA TGCGCCAGCAGGGAGACAGGGCTCGGAGGCTACACCTTC. The chain employs TRBV5-1 and TRBJ1-2; TRBD1 matches at 7 bases. V gave up 5 bases and J gave up 8 bases; unmatched junction bases: 9. Per the germline V gene, CDR1 is SGHRS and CDR2 is YFSETQ. The CDR3 has 13 amino acids.